A single sample gave rise to the 7 T cell receptor beta chains below, sequenced in a study of T-cell reconstitution after alpha-beta-depleted transplantation in children. Unique molecular identifiers tagged the TCRbeta library. TCRdb recomputed calls from the PCR reads with MiXCR, one row per CDR3 protein. This table holds 540,000 or so distinct CDR3 sequences, roughly 23% found once. Sequenced material: PBMCs, mostly from graft donor cells, taken 360 days after TCRalphabeta/CD19-depleted stem cell transplant. The source of these receptors is a boy younger than two who had a stem cell transplant for acute myeloid leukemia, so the T cells may come from the graft donor.

This clonotype was seen more than once but under ten times. CDR3: CASNPCAAGQDVNEQFF. The CDR3 DNA is TGTGCCAGCAATCCGTGTGCCGCGGGACAGGATGTTAATGAGCAGTTCTTC. The chain employs TRBV6-5 and TRBJ2-1; 8 bases agree with TRBD1. The CDR3 length is 17 residues. The trim removed 7 bases at V and 7 bases at J, leaving 18 bases unmatched. The V gene's germline CDR1 is MNHEY and CDR2 SVGAGI.

The chain has TRBV12-3 or TRBV12-4 and TRBJ1-2; tentatively, D is TRBD1 (5 bases). The length of the CDR3 is 13 residues. Trimming stripped 6 bases from V and 4 bases from J, with 12 bases between. The DNA for the CDR3 is TGTGCCAGCAGACAGAATCAGGGCTATGGCTACACCTTC. As protein: CASRQNQGYGYTF.

This rearrangement joins TRBV2 to TRBJ2-2; D is uncertain. The germline gives CDR1 SNHLY, CDR2 FYNNEI. V was trimmed by 6 bases and J by 0 bases, leaving 11 bases between them. This CDR3 comprises 15 residues. The CDR3 nucleotides are TGTGCCAGCAGGGCCAGCCGGTCGAACACCGGGGAGCTGTTTTTT. Protein sequence: CASRASRSNTGELFF.

This clonotype turned up a few times. CDR3 sequence: CAWSYALSGANVLTF. The CDR3 nucleotides read TGTGCCTGGAGTTACGCGCTTTCTGGGGCCAACGTCCTGACTTTC. The V call is TRBV30, the J call TRBJ2-6; no clear D. V was pared by 2 bases and J by 1 base, with 9 bases between. Germline CDR1 is GTSNPN and CDR2 is SVGIG (reference sequence). This CDR3 is built from 15 residues.

The gene calls are TRBV20-1 and TRBJ1-4, with 9 bases aligning to TRBD1. The CDR3 is 14 residues long. CDR1 DFQATT and CDR2 SNEGSKA come from the germline V gene (reference sequence). J was trimmed by 5 bases and V by 2 bases; bases with no gene match: 3. This CDR3 is CSARRQGVNEKLFF. CDR3 in DNA: TGCAGTGCTAGAAGACAGGGGGTGAATGAAAAACTGTTTTTT.

This clonotype came up once. The genes are TRBV4-3 and TRBJ2-3; 9 nucleotides agree with TRBD2. Trimming removed 0 bases from V and 1 base from J; junction bases left unmatched: 5. From germline, CDR1 is LGHNA and CDR2 YSLEER. This CDR3 contains 17 residues. The CDR3 sequence is CASSQEWRGGRTDTQYF. The CDR3 bases are TGCGCCAGCAGCCAAGAATGGCGGGGGGGACGCACAGATACGCAGTATTTT.

This clonotype was counted only a few times. The rearrangement links TRBV12-3 or TRBV12-4 to TRBJ2-1; possible D gene TRBD2, 6 bases. The CDR3 spans 15 residues. V shed 3 bases and J shed 3 bases, with 12 bases lying between them. CDR3: CASSLYGGIYNEQFF. As DNA, the CDR3 is TGTGCCAGCAGTTTGTACGGGGGTATCTACAATGAGCAGTTCTTC.